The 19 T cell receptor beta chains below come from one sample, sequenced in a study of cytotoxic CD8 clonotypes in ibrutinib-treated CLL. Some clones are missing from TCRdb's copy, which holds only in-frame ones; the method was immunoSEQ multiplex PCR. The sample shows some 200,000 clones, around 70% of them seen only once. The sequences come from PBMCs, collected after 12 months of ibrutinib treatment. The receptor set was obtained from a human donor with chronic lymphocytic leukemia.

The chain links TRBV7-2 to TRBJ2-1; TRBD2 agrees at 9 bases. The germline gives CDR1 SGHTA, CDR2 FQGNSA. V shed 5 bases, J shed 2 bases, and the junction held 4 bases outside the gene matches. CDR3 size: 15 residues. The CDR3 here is CASSALAGPYNEQFF. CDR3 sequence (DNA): TGTGCCAGCAGCGCACTAGCGGGCCCCTACAATGAGCAGTTCTTC.

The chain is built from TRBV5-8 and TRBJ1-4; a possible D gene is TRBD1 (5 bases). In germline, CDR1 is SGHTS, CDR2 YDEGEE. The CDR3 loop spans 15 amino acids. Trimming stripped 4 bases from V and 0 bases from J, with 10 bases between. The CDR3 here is CASSPRGATNEKLFF. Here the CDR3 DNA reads TGTGCCAGCAGCCCCCGGGGGGCAACTAATGAAAAACTGTTTTTT.

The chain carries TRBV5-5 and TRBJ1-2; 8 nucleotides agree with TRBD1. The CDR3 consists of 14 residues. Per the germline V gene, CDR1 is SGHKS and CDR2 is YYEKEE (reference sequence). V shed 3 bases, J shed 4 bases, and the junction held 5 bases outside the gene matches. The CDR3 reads CASSSEGTGYGYTF. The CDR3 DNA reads TGTGCCAGCAGCTCAGAAGGGACAGGCTATGGCTACACCTTC.

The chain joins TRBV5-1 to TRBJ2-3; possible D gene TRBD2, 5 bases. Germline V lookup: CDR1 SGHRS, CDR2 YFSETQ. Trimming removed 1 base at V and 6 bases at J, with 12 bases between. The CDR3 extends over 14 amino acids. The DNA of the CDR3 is TGCGCCAGCAGCTTGTGGGGAGATGGGGATACGCAGTATTTT. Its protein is CASSLWGDGDTQYF.

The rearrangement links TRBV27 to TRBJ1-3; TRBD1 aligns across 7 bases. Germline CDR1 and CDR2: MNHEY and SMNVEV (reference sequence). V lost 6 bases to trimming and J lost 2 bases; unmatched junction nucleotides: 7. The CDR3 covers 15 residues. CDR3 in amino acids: CASSSGGGTGNTIYF. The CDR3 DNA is TGTGCCAGCAGCTCAGGGGGGGGGACTGGAAACACCATATATTTT.

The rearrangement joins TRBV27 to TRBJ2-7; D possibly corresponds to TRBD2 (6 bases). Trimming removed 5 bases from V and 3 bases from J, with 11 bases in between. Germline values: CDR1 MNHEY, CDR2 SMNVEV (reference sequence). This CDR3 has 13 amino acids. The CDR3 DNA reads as TGTGCCAGCAGTCTAGGACTACACTACGAGCAGTACTTC. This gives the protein CASSLGLHYEQYF.

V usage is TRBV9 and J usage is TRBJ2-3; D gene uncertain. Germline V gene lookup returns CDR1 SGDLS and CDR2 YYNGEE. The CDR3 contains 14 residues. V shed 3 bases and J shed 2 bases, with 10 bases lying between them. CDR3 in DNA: TGTGCCAGCAGCGCGACAACCCACACAGATACGCAGTATTTT. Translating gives CASSATTHTDTQYF.

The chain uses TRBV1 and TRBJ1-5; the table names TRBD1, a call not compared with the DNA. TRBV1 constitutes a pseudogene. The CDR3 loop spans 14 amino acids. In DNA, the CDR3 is TGCACCAGCAGCTCCCGGGACAGGGGACAGCCCCAGCATTTT. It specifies CTSSSRDRGQPQHF.

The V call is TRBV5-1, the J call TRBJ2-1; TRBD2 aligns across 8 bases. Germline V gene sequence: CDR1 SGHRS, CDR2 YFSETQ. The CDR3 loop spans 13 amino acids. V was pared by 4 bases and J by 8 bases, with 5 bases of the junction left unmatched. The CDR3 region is CASSAGRGDEQFF. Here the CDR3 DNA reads TGCGCCAGCAGCGCCGGGAGGGGCGATGAGCAGTTCTTC.

The CDR3: CASSQVTGTEYGYTF. In DNA, the CDR3 is TGCGCCAGCAGCCAAGTCACCGGGACGGAGTATGGCTACACCTTC. The chain recombines TRBV4-3 with TRBJ1-2, with D perhaps matching TRBD1 (5 bases). V was cut by 1 base and J by 5 bases, with 14 bases left in between. Germline V gives CDR1 LGHNA, CDR2 YSLEER. CDR3 length equals 15 residues.

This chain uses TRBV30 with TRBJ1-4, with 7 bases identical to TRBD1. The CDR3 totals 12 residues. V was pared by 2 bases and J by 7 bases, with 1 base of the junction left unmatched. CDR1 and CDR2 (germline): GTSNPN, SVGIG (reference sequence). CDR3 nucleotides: TGTGCCTGGAGTACAGGGGTTGAAAAACTGTTTTTT. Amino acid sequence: CAWSTGVEKLFF.

DNA of the CDR3: TGTGCCGTCCATAGGGCACTACACGAGCAGTACTTC. Translating it yields CAVHRALHEQYF. The chain employs TRBV25-1 and TRBJ2-7; D is ambiguous. V gave up 11 bases and J gave up 5 bases, with 16 bases separating them. The CDR3 covers 12 residues. Germline V lookup: CDR1 MGHDK, CDR2 SYGVNS.

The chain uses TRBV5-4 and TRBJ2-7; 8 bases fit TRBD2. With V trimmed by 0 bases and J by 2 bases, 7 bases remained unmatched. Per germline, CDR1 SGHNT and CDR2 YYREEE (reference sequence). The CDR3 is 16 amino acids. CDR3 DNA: TGTGCCAGCAGCTTGGAAGCCGGGACTAGACCCTACGAGCAGTACTTC. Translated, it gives CASSLEAGTRPYEQYF.

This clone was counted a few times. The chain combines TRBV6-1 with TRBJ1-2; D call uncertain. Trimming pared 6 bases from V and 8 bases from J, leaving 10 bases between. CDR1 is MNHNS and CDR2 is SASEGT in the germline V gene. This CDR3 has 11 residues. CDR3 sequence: CASSITGGYTF. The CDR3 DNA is TGTGCCAGCAGCATCACCGGGGGCTACACCTTC.

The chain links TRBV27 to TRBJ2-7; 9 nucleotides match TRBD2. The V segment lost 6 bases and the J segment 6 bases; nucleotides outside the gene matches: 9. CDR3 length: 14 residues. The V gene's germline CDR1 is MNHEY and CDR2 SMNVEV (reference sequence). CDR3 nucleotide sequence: TGTGCCAGCAGCAGACTAGCGGCGCGCGGCGAGCAGTACTTC. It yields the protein CASSRLAARGEQYF.

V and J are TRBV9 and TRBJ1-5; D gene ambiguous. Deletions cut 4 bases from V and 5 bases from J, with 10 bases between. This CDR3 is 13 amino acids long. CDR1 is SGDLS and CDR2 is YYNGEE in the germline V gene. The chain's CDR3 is CASSPSPYQPQHF. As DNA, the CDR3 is TGTGCCAGCAGCCCGAGCCCTTATCAGCCCCAGCATTTT. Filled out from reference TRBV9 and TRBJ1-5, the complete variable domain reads DSGVTQTPKHLITATGQRVTLRCSPRSGDLSVYWYQQSLDQGLQFLIQYYNGEERAKGNILERFSAQQFPDLHSELNLSSLELGDSALYFCASSPSPYQPQHFGDGTRLSIL.

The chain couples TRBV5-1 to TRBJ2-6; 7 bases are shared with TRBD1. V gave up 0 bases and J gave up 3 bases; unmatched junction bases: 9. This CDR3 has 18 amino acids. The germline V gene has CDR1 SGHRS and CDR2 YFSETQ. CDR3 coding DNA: TGCGCCAGCAGCTTGGCCGGACAGGCGGCGGGTGGGGCCAACGTCCTGACTTTC. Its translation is CASSLAGQAAGGANVLTF.

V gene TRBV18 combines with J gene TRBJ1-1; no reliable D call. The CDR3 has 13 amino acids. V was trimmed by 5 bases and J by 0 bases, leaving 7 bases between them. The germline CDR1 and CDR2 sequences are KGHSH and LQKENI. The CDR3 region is CASSSSLNTEAFF. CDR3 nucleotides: TGTGCCAGCTCATCTTCACTGAACACTGAAGCTTTCTTT. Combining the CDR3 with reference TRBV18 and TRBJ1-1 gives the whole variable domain NAGVMQNPRHLVRRRGQEARLRCSPMKGHSHVYWYRQLPEEGLKFMVYLQKENIIDESGMPKERFSAEFPKEGPSILRIQQVVRGDSAAYFCASSSSLNTEAFFGQGTRLTVV.

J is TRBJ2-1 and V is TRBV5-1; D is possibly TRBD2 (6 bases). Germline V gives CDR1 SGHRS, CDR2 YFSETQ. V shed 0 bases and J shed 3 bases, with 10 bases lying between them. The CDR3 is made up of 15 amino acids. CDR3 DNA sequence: TGCGCCAGCAGCTTGGTTGGGGGAGGCTACAATGAGCAGTTCTTC. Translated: CASSLVGGGYNEQFF.